The rows below give T cell receptor beta chains drawn from one sample of a study of CD8 T cells in ankylosing spondylitis. TCRdb itself ran the 5' RACE reads through MiXCR, one entry per CDR3 protein. The sample lists about 220,000 distinct CDR3 sequences; under 12% were seen once. Sequencing was performed on blood, either unsorted or a sorted T cell fraction (not recorded which). The receptors come from a male donor with ankylosing spondylitis or in good health (not recorded which). CDR3s include the opening cysteine and the closing phenylalanine or tryptophan. D genes are given only for firm matches. Rows may omit the clone size; those that give it use once, few, many or a size class.

TRBD2,TRBJ2-7,few,TRBV7-2,CASSRSGGGTYEQYF,TGTGCCAGCAGCCGTAGCGGGGGGGGGACCTACGAGCAGTACTTC
.,TRBJ2-1,many,TRBV7-6,CASSLRTTNEQFF,TGTGCCAGCAGCTTACGGACGACTAATGAGCAGTTCTTC
.,TRBJ1-1,many,TRBV7-9,CASSPGGGLNTEAFF,TGTGCCAGCAGCCCCGGCGGCGGGCTGAACACTGAAGCTTTCTTT
.,TRBJ2-2,few,TRBV12-3/TRBV12-4,CASSQWAGVTGELFF,TGTGCCAGCAGTCAGTGGGCAGGGGTGACCGGGGAGCTGTTTTTT
.,TRBJ2-3,many,TRBV7-8,CASSSPDGTDTQYF,TGTGCCAGCAGCTCCCCGGACGGTACAGATACGCAGTATTTT
TRBD2,TRBJ2-5,.,TRBV9,CASSVLPTSGGRETQYF,TGTGCCAGCAGCGTATTACCAACTAGCGGGGGTAGAGAGACCCAGTACTTC
.,TRBJ1-6,many,TRBV20-1,CSASGTHNSPLHF,TGCAGTGCTTCCGGGACTCACAATTCACCCCTCCACTTT
.,TRBJ2-7,.,TRBV28,CASSLSQPREQYF,TGTGCCAGCAGCCTCTCACAACCTAGAGAGCAGTACTTC
.,TRBJ1-5,many,TRBV12-3/TRBV12-4,CASRPSGGGNQPQHF,TGTGCCAGCAGGCCTTCCGGGGGCGGCAATCAGCCCCAGCATTTT
.,TRBJ1-6,.,TRBV20-1,CSAKTRLGHPNSPLHF,TGCAGTGCAAAAACTCGGCTGGGACACCCTAATTCACCCCTCCACTTT
TRBD1,TRBJ1-2,many,TRBV5-1,CASSLGQGNGYTF,TGCGCCAGCAGCTTAGGACAGGGGAATGGCTACACCTTC
TRBD2,TRBJ2-1,many,TRBV15,CATSRDPQRGGNEQFF,TGTGCCACCAGCAGAGATCCCCAGCGGGGGGGCAATGAGCAGTTCTTC
TRBD1,TRBJ2-3,many,TRBV27,CASSSLQGASTQYF,TGTGCCAGCAGTTCCTTACAGGGGGCGAGTACGCAGTATTTT
.,TRBJ1-1,few,TRBV7-9,CASRTDGASTEAFF,TGTGCCAGCAGAACGGACGGAGCGAGCACTGAAGCTTTCTTT
TRBD1,TRBJ1-2,.,TRBV3-1,CASSQGGTGDYYGYTF,TGTGCCAGCAGCCAAGGGGGGACAGGGGATTACTATGGCTACACCTTC
.,TRBJ2-7,many,TRBV3-1,CASSPGEFGPYEQYF,TGTGCCAGCAGCCCCGGGGAGTTTGGGCCCTACGAGCAGTACTTC
TRBD1,TRBJ1-6,many,TRBV7-8,CASSRVFWAGGADLNSPLHF,TGTGCCAGCAGCCGAGTATTTTGGGCAGGGGGGGCAGACCTCAATTCACCCCTCCACTTT
.,TRBJ2-5,.,TRBV12-3/TRBV12-4,CASNLGPQRQETQYF,TGTGCCAGCAACCTTGGACCACAACGACAAGAGACCCAGTACTTC
.,TRBJ2-1,medium-sized,TRBV5-1,CASSLDGQLYNEQFF,TGCGCCAGCAGCTTGGATGGACAGCTCTACAATGAGCAGTTCTTC
TRBD1,TRBJ1-2,many,TRBV10-3,CAISESEATGGIRTF,TGTGCCATCAGTGAGTCGGAGGCGACAGGGGGTATACGCACCTTC
TRBD2,TRBJ2-3,.,TRBV29-1,CSAEGATSGGARPDTQYF,TGCAGCGCTGAAGGGGCGACTAGCGGGGGGGCCAGGCCAGATACGCAGTATTTT
TRBD2,TRBJ2-2,many,TRBV5-1,CASSPGLAGAGELFF,TGCGCCAGCAGTCCGGGACTAGCGGGGGCCGGGGAGCTGTTTTTT
TRBD1,TRBJ2-7,many,TRBV27,CASSPGTAWEQYF,TGTGCCAGCAGTCCGGGGACAGCGTGGGAGCAGTACTTC
TRBD2,TRBJ2-2,many,TRBV7-8,CASSLVAGGPSGELFF,TGTGCCAGCAGCTTAGTAGCGGGGGGGCCCTCCGGGGAGCTGTTTTTT